The rows below give T cell receptor beta chains drawn from one sample of a study of blood T cell repertoires in COVID-19. Profiled with immunoSEQ multiplex PCR; TCRdb holds only in-frame clones, not every one. The profile covers 250,000 to 350,000 clones, with around 87% appearing a single time and roughly 7.1% taken by the ten largest. The sample comprised peripheral blood. The receptors come from a woman aged 50 to 60 who had recovered from COVID-19. CDR3s include the opening cysteine and the closing phenylalanine or tryptophan. D genes are given only for firm matches. A row's size may be missing; if present it is once, few, many or a size class.

d_call	v_call	clone_size	j_call	cdr3_aa	cdr3_nt
TRBD1	TRBV7-9	.	TRBJ2-7	CATEGQGENEQYF	TGTGCCACAGAGGGACAGGGGGAGAACGAGCAGTACTTC
.	TRBV28	.	TRBJ2-2	CASSQGRGTGELFF	TGTGCCAGCAGCCAGGGGCGAGGCACCGGGGAGCTGTTTTTT
.	TRBV28	.	TRBJ1-2	CATGSRGYGYTF	TGTGCCACCGGGTCCAGGGGCTATGGCTACACCTTC
.	TRBV4-2	once	TRBJ1-1	CASSQGQGNMNTEAFF	TGTGCCAGCAGCCAAGGGCAGGGGAATATGAACACTGAAGCTTTCTTT
TRBD1	TRBV15	.	TRBJ2-7	CATSRGGTGAYEQYF	TGTGCCACCAGCAGAGGGGGGACAGGCGCCTACGAGCAGTACTTC
TRBD1	TRBV15	.	TRBJ1-5	CATSRQGANQPQHF	TGTGCCACCAGCAGACAGGGGGCTAATCAGCCCCAGCATTTT
TRBD1	TRBV11-3	many	TRBJ2-7	CASSFAGGEQYF	TGTGCCAGCAGCTTTGCAGGGGGTGAGCAGTACTTC
TRBD2	TRBV6-5	.	TRBJ2-1	CASSTSGSSYNEQFF	TGTGCCAGCAGTACTAGCGGGAGCTCCTACAATGAGCAGTTCTTC
.	TRBV10-3	.	TRBJ1-4	CATGAVANEKLFF	TGTGCCACAGGGGCCGTAGCTAATGAAAAACTGTTTTTT
.	TRBV11-2	.	TRBJ1-4	CASSSWNLGGENEKLFF	TGTGCCAGCAGCTCTTGGAATTTAGGGGGGGAGAATGAAAAACTGTTTTTT
TRBD1	TRBV15	.	TRBJ1-2	CATSRGRDRGLGYTF	TGTGCCACCAGCAGAGGAAGGGACAGGGGGCTAGGCTACACCTTC
.	TRBV9	.	TRBJ2-7	CASSVAAQGLYEQYF	TGTGCCAGCAGCGTAGCTGCACAGGGATTATACGAGCAGTACTTC
.	TRBV28	.	TRBJ2-2	CASSESGRFLNTGELFF	TGTGCCAGCAGCGAGAGCGGGCGATTTTTAAACACCGGGGAGCTGTTTTTT
TRBD1	TRBV25-1	.	TRBJ1-2	CASSKTGGYGYTF	TGTGCCAGCAGTAAAACAGGGGGCTATGGCTACACCTTC
.	TRBV5-6	.	TRBJ1-1	CASSADVANTEAFF	TGTGCCAGCAGCGCGGATGTGGCAAACACTGAAGCTTTCTTT
.	TRBV5-1	few	TRBJ1-1	CASSLESGRSTAFF	TGCGCCAGCAGCTTGGAATCCGGGAGGAGTACAGCTTTCTTT
.	TRBV7-8	.	TRBJ1-5	CASSGRSRGPQHF	TGTGCCAGCAGCGGCCGGAGCCGTGGGCCCCAGCATTTT
TRBD2	TRBV28	.	TRBJ2-7	CASSPIGRTGGVYEQYF	TGTGCCAGCAGCCCCATCGGGCGGACGGGGGGGGTCTACGAGCAGTACTTC
.	TRBV12-3/TRBV12-4	.	TRBJ1-4	CATRILGEKLFF	TGTGCCACCCGAATACTAGGGGAAAAACTGTTTTTT
TRBD2	TRBV28	.	TRBJ2-7	CASLAGTYEQYF	TGTGCCAGCCTAGCGGGGACCTACGAGCAGTACTTC
TRBD1	TRBV18	.	TRBJ2-1	CASSPGQGAYNEQFF	TGTGCCAGCTCACCAGGACAGGGCGCCTACAATGAGCAGTTCTTC
.	TRBV27	.	TRBJ2-1	CASSRTGILSSYNEQFF	TGTGCCAGCAGTCGTACCGGGATTCTAAGCTCCTACAATGAGCAGTTCTTC
.	TRBV27	once	TRBJ1-3	CASSMGLGNTIYF	TGTGCCAGCAGTATGGGCCTCGGAAACACCATATATTTT
.	TRBV3-1/TRBV3-2	.	TRBJ1-5	CASSQDFGGNQPQHF	TGTGCCAGCAGCCAAGATTTCGGGGGCAATCAGCCCCAGCATTTT
.	TRBV19	.	TRBJ1-2	CASSRTEDYGYTF	TGTGCCAGTAGTAGGACAGAGGATTATGGCTACACCTTC
.	TRBV12-3/TRBV12-4	.	TRBJ2-5	CASSLTGEGTQYF	TGTGCCAGCAGTTTAACGGGAGAGGGGACCCAGTACTTC
.	TRBV7-2	.	TRBJ2-3	CASSLGGLIGTDTQYF	TGTGCCAGCAGCTTAGGAGGTCTGATTGGCACAGATACGCAGTATTTT
.	TRBV4-3	.	TRBJ1-1	CASSQVRHAEAFF	TGCGCCAGCAGCCAAGTCAGACACGCTGAAGCTTTCTTT
TRBD1	TRBV27	.	TRBJ1-2	CATSGTGYGYTF	TGTGCCACCTCCGGGACAGGGTATGGCTACACCTTC
TRBD1	TRBV29-1	.	TRBJ1-2	CSAETGGEYGYTF	TGCAGCGCGGAGACAGGGGGCGAATATGGCTACACCTTC
.	TRBV10-3	.	TRBJ1-1	CAISEFESNTEAFF	TGTGCCATCAGTGAGTTTGAGTCGAACACTGAAGCTTTCTTT
TRBD2	TRBV10-3	.	TRBJ2-1	CAITRGLAGGYDEQFF	TGTGCCATCACCCGGGGACTAGCGGGAGGGTACGATGAGCAGTTCTTC
TRBD1	TRBV9	.	TRBJ1-2	CASSVEGQGWYGYTF	TGTGCCAGCAGCGTAGAGGGACAGGGGTGGTATGGCTACACCTTC
TRBD1	TRBV29-1	.	TRBJ2-5	CSVATGEKTQYF	TGCAGCGTGGCGACAGGGGAAAAGACCCAGTACTTC
TRBD1	TRBV19	.	TRBJ2-1	CASSEYTGGEQFF	TGTGCCAGTAGTGAATACACAGGGGGTGAGCAGTTCTTC
TRBD1	TRBV9	.	TRBJ1-5	CASSEGTDRQPQHF	TGTGCCAGCAGCGAAGGGACAGATAGGCAGCCCCAGCATTTT
TRBD1	TRBV28	.	TRBJ2-7	CASSFWDSPYEQYF	TGTGCCAGCAGTTTCTGGGACAGCCCCTACGAGCAGTACTTC
.	TRBV7-2	.	TRBJ1-1	CASSSGFEAFF	TGTGCCAGCAGCTCAGGCTTTGAAGCTTTCTTT
.	TRBV19	.	TRBJ1-5	CASSTLGEGPQHF	TGTGCCAGTAGTACGTTAGGGGAAGGGCCCCAGCATTTT
.	TRBV5-1	.	TRBJ2-3	CASSVGQTDHTQYF	TGCGCCAGCAGCGTCGGTCAAACCGATCATACGCAGTATTTT
.	TRBV9	.	TRBJ2-7	CASSVDAGSTYEQYF	TGTGCCAGCAGCGTAGATGCAGGGTCAACCTACGAGCAGTACTTC
.	TRBV10-3	once	TRBJ1-4	CAISESGPEKLFF	TGTGCCATCAGTGAGTCGGGGCCTGAAAAACTGTTTTTT
TRBD1	TRBV7-2	once	TRBJ1-1	CASSDPDRGKWNTEAFF	TGTGCCAGCAGCGATCCGGACAGGGGGAAATGGAACACTGAAGCTTTCTTT
.	TRBV2	.	TRBJ2-3	CASSALQDTQYF	TGTGCCAGCAGTGCCTTGCAGGATACGCAGTATTTT
.	TRBV28	.	TRBJ2-5	CASLSFGETQYF	TGTGCCAGCCTTTCCTTCGGAGAGACCCAGTACTTC
.	TRBV11-3	.	TRBJ2-7	CASSPGHSSDEQYF	TGTGCCAGCAGCCCGGGACATTCGAGCGACGAGCAGTACTTC
.	TRBV28	once	TRBJ2-2	CASRDPLVAGELFF	TGTGCCAGCCGAGATCCGCTAGTCGCCGGGGAGCTGTTTTTT
.	TRBV28	.	TRBJ2-1	CASSSPALGLIREQFF	TGTGCCAGCAGTTCTCCAGCCTTAGGACTGATAAGAGAGCAGTTCTTC
TRBD1	TRBV10-1	.	TRBJ2-7	CASRRPRDRRSYEQYF	TGCGCCAGCCGAAGACCGAGGGACAGAAGGTCCTACGAGCAGTACTTC
.	TRBV29-1	.	TRBJ2-2	CSVRQASYTGELFF	TGCAGCGTTAGACAGGCATCTTACACCGGGGAGCTGTTTTTT
.	TRBV11-2	.	TRBJ1-4	CASKAGLGTNEKLFF	TGTGCCAGCAAAGCAGGGTTAGGTACTAATGAAAAACTGTTTTTT
TRBD1	TRBV6-6	.	TRBJ2-1	CAIRGQGNEQFF	TGTGCCATACGGGGACAGGGAAATGAGCAGTTCTTC
.	TRBV11-2	.	TRBJ1-4	CASSFTGRDRLATNEKLFF	TGTGCCAGCAGCTTTACAGGACGCGACAGACTTGCAACTAATGAAAAACTGTTTTTT
TRBD2	TRBV6-5	.	TRBJ2-1	CASSYGLAAGNEQFF	TGTGCCAGCAGTTATGGCCTAGCGGCCGGCAATGAGCAGTTCTTC
.	TRBV5-5	few	TRBJ2-1	CASSLTTGTYNEQFF	TGTGCCAGCAGCTTAACAACAGGTACCTACAATGAGCAGTTCTTC
.	TRBV11-2	few	TRBJ2-7	CASSLDLQGGQYF	TGTGCCAGCAGCTTAGATCTTCAGGGAGGGCAGTACTTC
TRBD2	TRBV9	once	TRBJ2-7	CASSVDGLALSYEQYF	TGTGCCAGCAGCGTGGATGGACTAGCGCTCTCCTACGAGCAGTACTTC
.	TRBV2	.	TRBJ1-4	CASRADGIKLFF	TGTGCCAGCAGAGCGGACGGGATTAAACTGTTTTTT
.	TRBV7-2	.	TRBJ1-5	CASSLNRASNQPQHF	TGTGCCAGCAGCCTGAACAGGGCCAGCAATCAGCCCCAGCATTTT